One and the same sample provided the 14 T cell receptor beta chains below, sequenced in a study of blood T cell repertoires in COVID-19 (dated by TCRdb to the early 2020s). Library prep was done by the immunoSEQ multiplex PCR assay. As stored in TCRdb, this immuneACCESS dataset retains in-frame rearrangements with V and J assigned. A fraction of the clones does not appear; measured against another copy, unresolved V genes explain less than half of the discrepancy, and the remainder lacks a known reason. Recorded for this sample are approximately 160,000 clones; approximately 80% of them occurred a single time. The ten largest clones add up to roughly 6.8% of the sample. The sequenced sample was peripheral blood. All receptors come from a woman aged 45-65 years in a cohort sampled during active or convalescent COVID-19.

V gene TRBV13 combines with J gene TRBJ2-2; 13 bases map to TRBD2. This CDR3 has 18 amino acids. V gave up 1 base and J gave up 4 bases; unmatched junction bases: 6. Looked up from germline, CDR1 is PRHDT and CDR2 is FYEKMQ (reference sequence). The CDR3 sequence is CASSLVLAGGPSTGELFF. CDR3 nucleotides: TGTGCCAGCAGCTTAGTACTAGCGGGGGGGCCCAGCACCGGGGAGCTGTTTTTT.

By proportion, this clone is medium-sized (0.01 to 0.1%). Here the CDR3 reads CATSPGQGQTGELFF. As DNA, the CDR3 is TGTGCCACCAGTCCGGGACAGGGCCAAACCGGGGAGCTGTTTTTT. The chain joins TRBV15 to TRBJ2-2; TRBD1 agrees at 9 bases. CDR3 length equals 15 residues. V lost 6 bases to trimming and J lost 5 bases; unmatched junction nucleotides: 7. Per the germline V gene, CDR1 is LNHNV and CDR2 is YYDKDF (reference sequence).

The V gene is TRBV19, the J gene TRBJ1-2; D perhaps matches TRBD1 (6 bases). Germline V gene data show CDR1 as LNHDA and CDR2 as SQIVND (reference sequence). The CDR3 extends over 15 amino acids. With 4 bases removed from V and 4 bases from J, the gap between germline ends came to 16 bases. CDR3 loop: CASSTTPTGSYGYTF. The CDR3 DNA is TGTGCCAGTAGTACGACTCCGACAGGCAGCTATGGCTACACCTTC.

V gene TRBV19 combines with J gene TRBJ1-5; no firm D call. The length of the CDR3 is 17 residues. V gave up 6 bases and J gave up 0 bases, with 18 bases separating them. In germline, CDR1 is LNHDA, CDR2 SQIVND (reference sequence). The CDR3 region has the DNA TGTGCCAGTAGATGGGCGGGGAGTGATTATAGCAATCAGCCCCAGCATTTT. Its protein is CASRWAGSDYSNQPQHF.

V is TRBV18 and J is TRBJ1-1; 10 bases line up with TRBD1. V shed 4 bases, J shed 3 bases, and the junction held 5 bases outside the gene matches. Germline assignment: CDR1 KGHSH and CDR2 LQKENI. This CDR3 region has 15 residues. The CDR3, as DNA: TGTGCCAGCTCACTAAATGGACAGGGGGACACTGAAGCTTTCTTT. It is translated as CASSLNGQGDTEAFF.

V is TRBV19 and J is TRBJ2-1; D is uncertain. This CDR3 is 12 amino acids long. Germline CDR1 and CDR2: LNHDA and SQIVND (reference sequence). With 5 bases removed from V and 7 bases from J, the gap between germline ends came to 9 bases. The CDR3 coding sequence is TGTGCCAGTAGTTCTGTACGGAATGAGCAGTTCTTC. Translated, it gives CASSSVRNEQFF.

This sequence joins TRBV4-2 and TRBJ1-2; TRBD1 matches at 9 bases. The CDR3 sequence is 17 residues long. The J segment lost 5 bases and the V segment lost 0 bases, leaving 10 bases of the junction unmatched. Germline CDR1 is LGHNA and CDR2 is YNFKEQ. DNA for the CDR3: TGTGCCAGCAGCCAAGAAAGGGACAGGGATGTAAGATATGGCTACACCTTC. This codes for CASSQERDRDVRYGYTF.

There are a few counts of this clone. The chain links TRBV25-1 to TRBJ1-1; no firm D call. The germline CDR1 and CDR2 sequences are MGHDK and SYGVNS. V gave up 2 bases and J gave up 5 bases, with 9 bases separating them. This CDR3 is built from 13 residues. CDR3 nucleotide sequence: TGTGCCAGCAGTGAAATTCCGTATACTGAAGCTTTCTTT. Translated, it gives CASSEIPYTEAFF.

The CDR3 is CASSVDGQPLREQYF. The CDR3 DNA follows: TGTGCCAGCAGCGTAGATGGGCAGCCCTTACGGGAGCAGTACTTC. The gene calls are TRBV9 and TRBJ2-7; D not resolved. The ends were cut back, 0 bases at V and 7 bases at J, with 17 bases in the middle. The CDR3 contains 15 residues. Germline values: CDR1 SGDLS, CDR2 YYNGEE.

The V call is TRBV7-5, the J call TRBJ2-7; TRBD1 was called by the table and not checked on the DNA. TRBV7-5 is classified as a pseudogene. The CDR3 contains 20 residues. This CDR3 reads CARSRTTGTGVLDLVYEQYF. In DNA, the CDR3 is TGTGCCAGAAGCCGGACGACCGGGACAGGGGTCTTAGATCTCGTGTACGAGCAGTACTTC.

The genes are TRBV2 and TRBJ2-3; weak D call: TRBD1 (5 bases). V was pared by 4 bases and J by 2 bases, with 13 bases between. The CDR3 covers 15 residues. The germline gives CDR1 SNHLY, CDR2 FYNNEI. The CDR3 region has the DNA TGTGCCAGCAGTGCAGGGCAGTTTTCCACAGATACGCAGTATTTT. This gives the protein CASSAGQFSTDTQYF.

The chain has TRBV12-5 and TRBJ2-5; 15 bases agree with TRBD2. The V gene end was trimmed by 6 bases and the J gene end by 3 bases; junction bases not matched to a gene: 5. The CDR3 totals 16 residues. Germline loops: CDR1 LGHNT, CDR2 FRNRAP. CDR3 in amino acids: CASGPGLAGGKETQYF. Here the CDR3 DNA reads TGTGCTAGTGGACCGGGACTAGCGGGGGGAAAAGAGACCCAGTACTTC.

The chain couples TRBV5-1 to TRBJ2-7, with 8 bases fitting TRBD2. Losses at the gene ends were 4 bases for V and 3 bases for J; bases not matched to a gene: 9. CDR1 and CDR2 from the germline V gene are SGHRS and YFSETQ. The CDR3 has 15 residues. The CDR3 is CASSRTSGAYYEQYF. The CDR3 DNA follows: TGCGCCAGCAGCCGTACTAGCGGCGCCTACTACGAGCAGTACTTC.

The chain couples TRBV12-5 to TRBJ2-7; 7 bases match TRBD1. V shed 0 bases, J shed 4 bases, and the junction held 6 bases outside the gene matches. Germline CDR1 and CDR2: LGHNT and FRNRAP. This CDR3 has 15 residues. The CDR3 coding sequence is TGTGCTAGTGGTTTGGTGACAGGGTTTGGTTACGAGCAGTACTTC. Residues: CASGLVTGFGYEQYF. Drawing the rest from reference TRBV12-5 and TRBJ2-7, the complete variable domain is DARVTQTPRHKVTEMGQEVTMRCQPILGHNTVFWYRQTMMQGLELLAYFRNRAPLDDSGMPKDRFSAEMPDATLATLKIQPSEPRDSAVYFCASGLVTGFGYEQYFGPGTRLTVT.